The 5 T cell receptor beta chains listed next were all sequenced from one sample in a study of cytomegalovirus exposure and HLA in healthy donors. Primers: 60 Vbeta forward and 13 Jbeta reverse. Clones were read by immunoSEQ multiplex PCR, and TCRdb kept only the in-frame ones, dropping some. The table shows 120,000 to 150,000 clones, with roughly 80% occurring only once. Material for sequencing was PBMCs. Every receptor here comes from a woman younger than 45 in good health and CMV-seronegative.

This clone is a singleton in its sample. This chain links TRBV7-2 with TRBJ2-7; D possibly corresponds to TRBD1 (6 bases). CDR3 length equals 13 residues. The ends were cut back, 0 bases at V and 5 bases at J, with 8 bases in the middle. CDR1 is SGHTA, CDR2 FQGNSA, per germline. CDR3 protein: CASSLAQGNEQYF. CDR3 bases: TGTGCCAGCAGCTTAGCACAGGGCAACGAGCAGTACTTC.

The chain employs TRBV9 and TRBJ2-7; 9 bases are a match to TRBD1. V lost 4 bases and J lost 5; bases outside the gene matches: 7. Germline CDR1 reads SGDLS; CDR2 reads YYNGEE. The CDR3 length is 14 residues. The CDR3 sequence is CASSPGQGTNEQYF. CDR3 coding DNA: TGTGCCAGCAGCCCGGGACAGGGTACCAACGAGCAGTACTTC. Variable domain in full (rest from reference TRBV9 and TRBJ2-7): DSGVTQTPKHLITATGQRVTLRCSPRSGDLSVYWYQQSLDQGLQFLIQYYNGEERAKGNILERFSAQQFPDLHSELNLSSLELGDSALYFCASSPGQGTNEQYFGPGTRLTVT.

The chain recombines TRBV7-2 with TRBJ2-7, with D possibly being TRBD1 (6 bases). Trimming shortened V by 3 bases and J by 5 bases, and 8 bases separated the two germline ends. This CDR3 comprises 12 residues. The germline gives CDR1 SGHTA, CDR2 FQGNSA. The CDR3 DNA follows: TGTGCCAGCAGCTTTTACAGGGACGAGCAGTACTTC. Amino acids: CASSFYRDEQYF.

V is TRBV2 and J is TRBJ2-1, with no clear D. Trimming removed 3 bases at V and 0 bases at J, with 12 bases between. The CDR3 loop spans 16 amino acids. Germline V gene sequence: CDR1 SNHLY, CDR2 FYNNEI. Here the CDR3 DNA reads TGTGCCAGCAGTGACCTCTTACTAAGCTCCTACAATGAGCAGTTCTTC. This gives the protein CASSDLLLSSYNEQFF.

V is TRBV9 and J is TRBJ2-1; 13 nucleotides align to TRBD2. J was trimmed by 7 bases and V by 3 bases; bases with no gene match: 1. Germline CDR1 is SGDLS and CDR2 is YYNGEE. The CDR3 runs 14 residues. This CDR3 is CASSGTSGSNEQFF. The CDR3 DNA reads TGTGCCAGCAGCGGGACTAGCGGGAGTAATGAGCAGTTCTTC.